This TCR beta chain was captured by sequencing in a study of T cell responses to AZD1222 COVID-19 vaccine. Study outcomes and limitations: With two AZD1222 doses given, Spike-specific TCR breadth and depth both rose.

The CDR3 extends over 15 amino acids. In germline, CDR1 is SGHVS, CDR2 FQNEAQ. Germline trimming cut 3 bases from V and 9 bases from J; bases unmatched to any gene: 7. This clone occurred a few times. What it binds is unknown. Sequencing used immunoSEQ multiplex PCR; TCRdb keeps in-frame clones, though not all of them. The data contain 100,000 to 130,000 clones, approximately 90% of them seen just once; the ten biggest clones take up 3.5% to 5%. This TCR derives from an adult in good health. The sequencing here drew on peripheral blood, taken on day 0 of AZD1222 vaccination. This chain links TRBV7-8 with TRBJ1-6, with 8 bases lining up with TRBD1. DNA of the CDR3: TGTGCCAGCAGCTTGTTCAGGGGGCTCGGTTCACCCCTCCACTTT. Residues: CASSLFRGLGSPLHF.